The T cell receptor beta chain described here comes from a study of T cell clonotyping in hematopoietic cell transplantation. The CDR3 totals 14 residues. Trimming took 4 bases from V and 4 from J; bases not matched to a gene: 6. CDR1 and CDR2 (germline): MNHEY, SMNVEV (reference sequence). The assay was immunoSEQ multiplex PCR, and TCRdb's table has in-frame clones only and misses some. The data contain 29,000 or so clones, around nine tenths of them seen just once; the ten biggest clones take up around 11%. This clonotype originated in a female patient aged 50 to 65 who had an allogeneic stem cell transplant from a related donor, so the T cells may come from the graft donor. Some clones in this sample may be carry-over from other donors' samples. Specimen: PBMCs, collected 100 days after allogeneic stem cell transplant. The chain has TRBV27 and TRBJ1-1; TRBD1 aligns across 7 bases. The CDR3 DNA reads as TGTGCCAGCAGTTACTACAGGGGTGCCACTGAAGCTTTCTTT. It specifies CASSYYRGATEAFF.